Listed here are 2 T cell receptor beta chains from one sample, sequenced in a study of blood T cell repertoires in COVID-19. Sequencing used immunoSEQ multiplex PCR; TCRdb keeps in-frame clones, though not all of them. The sample contains around 190,000 clones, approximately 91% of which appear only once. Material: peripheral blood. These receptors all come from a man younger than 35 with active or convalescent COVID-19.

V usage is TRBV15 and J usage is TRBJ1-3; D might be TRBD1 (5 bases). This CDR3 spans 15 amino acids. Germline V gene data show CDR1 as LNHNV and CDR2 as YYDKDF (reference sequence). V was trimmed by 0 bases and J by 4 bases, leaving 10 bases between them. CDR3 amino acids: CATSRDRGYGNTIYF. For the CDR3, the DNA is TGTGCCACCAGCAGAGATCGGGGGTACGGAAACACCATATATTTT.

The chain uses TRBV30 and TRBJ1-1; tentatively, D is TRBD1 (6 bases). Germline V CDR1 and CDR2: GTSNPN, SVGIG (reference sequence). Trimming took 4 bases from V and 1 from J, leaving 13 bases between them. The length of the CDR3 is 14 residues. The CDR3 region has the DNA TGTGCCTGGAAGACCAGGGGACCGAACACTGAAGCTTTCTTT. Protein sequence: CAWKTRGPNTEAFF.